These 8 T cell receptor beta chains came from one sample sequenced in a study of low-dose radiotherapy and immunotherapy resistance in tumors. Time point in this sample: before trial treatment. Alpha and beta chains were covered, as first-strand cDNA relied on TRAV- and TRBV-specific primers. A constant-region primer paired with the V-primer adapter amplified TCRs over around 18 PCR cycles. Each CDR3 protein gets one entry after TCRdb re-called the reads with MiXCR. The data contain 55,000 to 80,000 distinct CDR3 sequences, approximately 26% of them singletons. Sequenced material: PBMCs, taken before treatment. All receptors come from a male donor with rectosigmoid adenocarcinoma.

The chain carries TRBV30 and TRBJ1-3; no clear D gene. Trimming removed 1 base at V and 0 bases at J, with 7 bases between. The CDR3 loop spans 14 amino acids. The germline V gene has CDR1 GTSNPN and CDR2 SVGIG (reference sequence). The CDR3 loop reads CAWSDSSSGNTIYF. The CDR3 nucleotides are TGTGCCTGGAGTGACAGCAGCTCTGGAAACACCATATATTTT.

This clonotype was counted many times. The gene calls are TRBV5-4 and TRBJ2-1; no clear D gene. V dropped 4 bases and J dropped 4 bases, with 12 bases sitting between them. CDR1 is SGHNT, CDR2 YYREEE, per germline (reference sequence). The CDR3 runs to 14 residues. The CDR3 DNA reads as TGTGCCAGCAGCGAGGCCCCAGGATACAATGAGCAGTTCTTC. This encodes CASSEAPGYNEQFF.

This chain uses TRBV6-6 with TRBJ2-7; 10 bases are a match to TRBD2. CDR1 and CDR2 (germline): MNHNY, SVGAGI (reference sequence). V dropped 2 bases and J dropped 2; count of bases not matched to a gene: 0. This CDR3 has 14 residues. The CDR3 nucleotides read TGTGCCAGCAGTTACGGGACTAGCGCCTACGAGCAGTACTTC. This encodes CASSYGTSAYEQYF.

This clonotype was seen more than once but under ten times. A far larger clone is a single base away, which makes a read error likely. The chain combines TRBV4-1 with TRBJ2-7; D may be TRBD1 or TRBD2 (5 bases each). The germline V gene has CDR1 MGHRA and CDR2 YSYEKL. The CDR3 covers 17 residues. Written as DNA, the CDR3 is TGTGCCAGCGGCCAAGATCCCCGGGGCAGCCGTCCCTACGAGCAGTACTTC. Protein sequence: CASGQDPRGSRPYEQYF.

There are a few counts of this clonotype. The gene calls are TRBV3-1 and TRBJ2-1; 8 positions agree with TRBD1. Germline CDR1 and CDR2: LGHDT and YNNKEL (reference sequence). Trimming at V came to 4 bases and at J to 10 bases, leaving 6 bases not matched to a gene. CDR3 size: 13 residues. The CDR3 bases are TGTGCCAGCAGCCTCCGGGACAGGCGAGAGCAGTTCTTC. Its translation is CASSLRDRREQFF.

At least ten counts were recorded for this clonotype. The V gene is TRBV7-3, the J gene TRBJ2-2, with a possible D match to TRBD2 (6 bases). Deletions cut 8 bases from V and 6 bases from J, with 10 bases between. The CDR3 runs to 12 residues. From germline, CDR1 is SGHTA and CDR2 FQGTGA. The CDR3, as DNA: TGTGCCAGCCGAAGGGAGGCCGGGGAGCTGTTTTTT. It yields the protein CASRREAGELFF.

This clonotype was recorded at least ten times. V is TRBV20-1 and J is TRBJ1-3, with 7 bases lining up with TRBD1. After removal of 6 bases from V and 2 bases from J, the junction contained 4 bases not matched to a gene. Germline lookup yields CDR1 DFQATT and CDR2 SNEGSKA (reference sequence). The CDR3 spans 13 residues. The CDR3: CSAATGAGNTIYF. In DNA form, the CDR3 reads TGCAGTGCCGCAACAGGGGCTGGAAACACCATATATTTT.

Of note for this clonotype: This likely reflects a read error, since a far larger clone is one base away. V usage is TRBV10-3 and J usage is TRBJ2-1; 9 nucleotides line up with TRBD2. With V trimmed by 0 bases and J by 10 bases, 10 bases remained unmatched. Germline V gene data show CDR1 as ENHRY and CDR2 as SYGVKD. CDR3 length: 16 amino acids. The CDR3 nucleotides read TGTGCCATCAGTGAGTCGGAAGCGGGAGGACTATACGAGCAGTTCTTC. It is translated as CAISESEAGGLYEQFF.